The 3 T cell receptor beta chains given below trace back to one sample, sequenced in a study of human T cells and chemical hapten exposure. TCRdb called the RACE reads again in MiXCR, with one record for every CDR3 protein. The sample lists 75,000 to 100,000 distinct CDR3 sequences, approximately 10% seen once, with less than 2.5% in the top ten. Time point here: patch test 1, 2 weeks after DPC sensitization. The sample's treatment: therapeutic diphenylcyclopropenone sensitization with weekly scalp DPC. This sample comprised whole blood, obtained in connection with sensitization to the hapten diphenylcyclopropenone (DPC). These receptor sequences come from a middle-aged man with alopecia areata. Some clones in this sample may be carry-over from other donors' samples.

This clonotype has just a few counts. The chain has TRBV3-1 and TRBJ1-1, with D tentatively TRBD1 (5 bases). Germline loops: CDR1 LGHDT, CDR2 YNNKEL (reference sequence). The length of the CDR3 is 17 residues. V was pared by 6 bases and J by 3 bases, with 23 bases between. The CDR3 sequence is CASRPRGGGTGYTEAFF. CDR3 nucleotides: TGTGCCAGCAGGCCAAGAGGAGGCGGGACCGGCTACACTGAAGCTTTCTTT.

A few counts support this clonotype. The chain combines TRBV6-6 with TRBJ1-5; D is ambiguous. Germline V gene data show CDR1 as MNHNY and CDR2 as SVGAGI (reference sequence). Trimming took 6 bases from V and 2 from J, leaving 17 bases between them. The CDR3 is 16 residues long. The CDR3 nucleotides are TGTGCCAGCAGGCGTACAGAAGGTTCAGGCAATCAGCCCCAGCATTTT. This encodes CASRRTEGSGNQPQHF.

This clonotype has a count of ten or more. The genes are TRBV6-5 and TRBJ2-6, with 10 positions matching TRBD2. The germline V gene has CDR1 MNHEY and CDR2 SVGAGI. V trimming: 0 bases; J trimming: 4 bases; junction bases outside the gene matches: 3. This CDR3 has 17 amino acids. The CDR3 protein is CASSYSGLATGANVLTF. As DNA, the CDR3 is TGTGCCAGCAGTTACTCGGGACTAGCGACCGGGGCCAACGTCCTGACTTTC.